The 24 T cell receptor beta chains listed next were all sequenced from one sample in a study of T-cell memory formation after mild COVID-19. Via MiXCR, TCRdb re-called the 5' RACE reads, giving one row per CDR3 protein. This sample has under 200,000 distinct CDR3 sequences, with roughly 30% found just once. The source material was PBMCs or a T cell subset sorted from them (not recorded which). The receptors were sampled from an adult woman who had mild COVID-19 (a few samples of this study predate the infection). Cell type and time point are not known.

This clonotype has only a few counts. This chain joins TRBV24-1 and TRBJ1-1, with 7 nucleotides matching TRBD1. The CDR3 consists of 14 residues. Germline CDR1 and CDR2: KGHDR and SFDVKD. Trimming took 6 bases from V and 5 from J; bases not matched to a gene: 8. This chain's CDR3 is CATSQRGLGTEAFF. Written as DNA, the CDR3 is TGTGCCACCAGTCAGAGGGGGCTGGGGACTGAAGCTTTCTTT.

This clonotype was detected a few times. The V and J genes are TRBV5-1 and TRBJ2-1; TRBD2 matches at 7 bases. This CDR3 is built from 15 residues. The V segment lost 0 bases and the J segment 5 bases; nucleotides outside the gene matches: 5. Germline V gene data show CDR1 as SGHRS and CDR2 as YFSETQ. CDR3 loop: CASSLAGTTDNEQFF. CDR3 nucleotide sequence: TGCGCCAGCAGCTTGGCGGGGACTACCGACAATGAGCAGTTCTTC.

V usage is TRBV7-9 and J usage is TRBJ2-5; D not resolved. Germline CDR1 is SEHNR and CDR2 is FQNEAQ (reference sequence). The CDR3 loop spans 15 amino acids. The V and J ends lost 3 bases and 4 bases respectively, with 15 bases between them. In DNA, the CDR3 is TGTGCCAGCAGCTTTTATCTAGAATCAAGAGAGACCCAGTACTTC. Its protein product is CASSFYLESRETQYF.

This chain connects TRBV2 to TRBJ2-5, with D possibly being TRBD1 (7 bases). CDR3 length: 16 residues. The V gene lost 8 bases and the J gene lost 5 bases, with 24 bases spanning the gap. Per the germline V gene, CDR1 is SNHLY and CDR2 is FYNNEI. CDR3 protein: CASQVGGRGSLETQYF. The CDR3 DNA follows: TGTGCCAGCCAAGTGGGGGGCAGGGGGAGTTTGGAGACCCAGTACTTC. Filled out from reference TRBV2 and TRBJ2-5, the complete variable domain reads EPEVTQTPSHQVTQMGQEVILRCVPISNHLYFYWYRQILGQKVEFLVSFYNNEISEKSEIFDDQFSVERPDGSNFTLKIRSTKLEDSAMYFCASQVGGRGSLETQYFGPGTRLLVL.

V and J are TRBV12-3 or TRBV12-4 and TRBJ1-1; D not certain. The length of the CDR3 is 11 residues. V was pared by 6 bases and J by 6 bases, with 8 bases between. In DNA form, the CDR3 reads TGTGCCAGCAGCCGACGGGCTGAAGCTTTCTTT. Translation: CASSRRAEAFF.

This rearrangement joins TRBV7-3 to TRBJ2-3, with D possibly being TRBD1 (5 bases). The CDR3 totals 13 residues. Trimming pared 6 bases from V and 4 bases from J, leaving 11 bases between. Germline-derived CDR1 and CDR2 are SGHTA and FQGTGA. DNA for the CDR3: TGTGCCAGCAGATTGTCAGGGTCAGATACGCAGTATTTT. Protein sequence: CASRLSGSDTQYF.

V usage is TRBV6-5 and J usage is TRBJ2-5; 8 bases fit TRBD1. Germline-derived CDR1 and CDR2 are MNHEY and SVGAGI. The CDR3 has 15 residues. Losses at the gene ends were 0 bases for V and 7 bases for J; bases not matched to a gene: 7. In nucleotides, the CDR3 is TGTGCCAGCAGTTACTCTACAGGGGGAGGAGTGACCCAGTACTTC. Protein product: CASSYSTGGGVTQYF.

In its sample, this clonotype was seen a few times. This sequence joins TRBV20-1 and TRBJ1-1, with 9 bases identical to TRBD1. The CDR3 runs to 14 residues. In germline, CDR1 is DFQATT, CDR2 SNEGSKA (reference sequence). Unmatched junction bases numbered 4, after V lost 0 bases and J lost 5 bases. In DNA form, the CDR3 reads TGCAGTGCTAGAGATCGGGGACAGGGAACTGAAGCTTTCTTT. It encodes CSARDRGQGTEAFF.

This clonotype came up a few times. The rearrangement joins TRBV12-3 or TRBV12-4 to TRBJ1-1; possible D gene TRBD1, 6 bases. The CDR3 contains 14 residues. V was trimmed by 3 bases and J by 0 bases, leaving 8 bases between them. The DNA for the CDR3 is TGTGCCAGCAGTTTCGCAGGGGTGAACACTGAAGCTTTCTTT. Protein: CASSFAGVNTEAFF.

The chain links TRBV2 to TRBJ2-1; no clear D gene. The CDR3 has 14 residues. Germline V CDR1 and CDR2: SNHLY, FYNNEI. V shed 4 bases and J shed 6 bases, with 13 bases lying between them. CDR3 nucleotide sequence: TGTGCCAGCAGTGGGACGGACCTGGGCAATGAGCAGTTCTTC. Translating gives CASSGTDLGNEQFF.

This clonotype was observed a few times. The CDR3 is CASTGWADSYEQYF. The CDR3 DNA is TGTGCCAGCACTGGTTGGGCAGACTCCTACGAGCAGTACTTC. The chain uses TRBV6-1 and TRBJ2-7; D gene unclear. The germline CDR1 and CDR2 sequences are MNHNS and SASEGT. Trimming removed 7 bases at V and 0 bases at J, with 13 bases between. The CDR3 contains 14 residues.

CDR3 amino acids: CASRQTGVSEQFF. In DNA, the CDR3 is TGTGCCAGCAGACAAACAGGGGTCAGCGAGCAGTTCTTC. The rearrangement uses TRBV7-2 and TRBJ2-1; 7 bases match TRBD1. The CDR3 extends over 13 amino acids. V lost 6 bases, J lost 10 bases, and 9 bases stayed unmatched. Germline lookup yields CDR1 SGHTA and CDR2 FQGNSA.

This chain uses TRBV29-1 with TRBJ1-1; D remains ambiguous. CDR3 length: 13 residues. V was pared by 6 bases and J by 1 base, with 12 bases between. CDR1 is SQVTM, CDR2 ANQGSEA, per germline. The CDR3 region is CSVGRAANTEAFF. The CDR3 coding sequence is TGCAGCGTAGGACGGGCAGCGAACACTGAAGCTTTCTTT.

CDR3: CASSEIRGPNYGYTF. As DNA, the CDR3 is TGTGCCAGCAGTGAAATCCGGGGACCTAACTATGGCTACACCTTC. The chain joins TRBV2 to TRBJ1-2, with D possibly being TRBD1 (5 bases). Per germline, CDR1 SNHLY and CDR2 FYNNEI. The CDR3 contains 15 residues. Deletions cut 2 bases from V and 0 bases from J, with 10 bases between.

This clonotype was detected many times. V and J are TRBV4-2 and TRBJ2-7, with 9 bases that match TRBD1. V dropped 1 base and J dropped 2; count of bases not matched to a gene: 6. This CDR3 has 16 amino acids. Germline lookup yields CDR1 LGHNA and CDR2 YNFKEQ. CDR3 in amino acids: CASSQAARDRAYEQYF. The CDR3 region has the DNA TGTGCCAGCAGCCAAGCTGCCCGGGACAGGGCCTACGAGCAGTACTTC.

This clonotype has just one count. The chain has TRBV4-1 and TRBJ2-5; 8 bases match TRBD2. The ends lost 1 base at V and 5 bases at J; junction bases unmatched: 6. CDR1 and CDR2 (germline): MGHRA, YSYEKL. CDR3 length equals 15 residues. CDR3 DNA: TGCGCCAGCAGCCAAGTGGCGGGGGGCCTGGAGACCCAGTACTTC. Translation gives CASSQVAGGLETQYF.

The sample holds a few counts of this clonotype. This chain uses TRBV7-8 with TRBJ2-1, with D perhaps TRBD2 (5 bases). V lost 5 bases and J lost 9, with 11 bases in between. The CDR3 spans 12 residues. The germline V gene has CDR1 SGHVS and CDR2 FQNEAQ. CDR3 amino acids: CASSEGAPEQFF. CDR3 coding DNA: TGTGCCAGCAGCGAGGGAGCCCCTGAGCAGTTCTTC. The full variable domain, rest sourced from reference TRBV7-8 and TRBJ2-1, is GAGVSQSPRYKVAKRGQDVALRCDPISGHVSLFWYQQALGQGPEFLTYFQNEAQLDKSGLPSDRFFAERPEGSVSTLKIQRTQQEDSAVYLCASSEGAPEQFFGPGTRLTVL.

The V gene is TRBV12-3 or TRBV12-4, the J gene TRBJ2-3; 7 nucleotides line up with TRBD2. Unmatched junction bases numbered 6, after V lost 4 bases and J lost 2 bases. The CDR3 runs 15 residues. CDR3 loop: CASSSPAGYTDTQYF. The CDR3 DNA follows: TGTGCCAGCAGTTCTCCAGCGGGGTACACAGATACGCAGTATTTT.

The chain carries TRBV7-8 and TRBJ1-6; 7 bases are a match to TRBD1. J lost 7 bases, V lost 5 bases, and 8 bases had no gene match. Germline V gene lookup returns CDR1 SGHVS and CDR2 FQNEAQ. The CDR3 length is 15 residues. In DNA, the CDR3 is TGTGCCAGCAGCCCAGTGGACAGGAGGAATTCACCCCTCCACTTT. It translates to CASSPVDRRNSPLHF.

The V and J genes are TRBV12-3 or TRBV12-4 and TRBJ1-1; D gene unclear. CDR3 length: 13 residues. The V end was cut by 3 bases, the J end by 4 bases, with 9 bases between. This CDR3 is CASSLGGITEAFF. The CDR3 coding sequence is TGTGCCAGCAGTTTGGGTGGCATCACTGAAGCTTTCTTT.

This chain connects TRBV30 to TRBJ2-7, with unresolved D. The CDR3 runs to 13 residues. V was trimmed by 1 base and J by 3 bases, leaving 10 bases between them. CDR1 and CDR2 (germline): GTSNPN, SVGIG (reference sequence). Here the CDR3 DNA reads TGTGCCTGGAGTGATGGGGTGAACTACGAGCAGTACTTC. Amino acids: CAWSDGVNYEQYF.

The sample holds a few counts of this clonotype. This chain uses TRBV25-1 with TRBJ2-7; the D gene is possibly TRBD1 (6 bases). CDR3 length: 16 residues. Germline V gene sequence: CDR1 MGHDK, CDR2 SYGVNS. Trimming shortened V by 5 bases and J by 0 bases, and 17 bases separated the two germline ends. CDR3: CASSHTGTPSSYEQYF. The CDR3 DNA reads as TGTGCCAGCAGTCACACCGGGACACCCAGCTCCTACGAGCAGTACTTC.

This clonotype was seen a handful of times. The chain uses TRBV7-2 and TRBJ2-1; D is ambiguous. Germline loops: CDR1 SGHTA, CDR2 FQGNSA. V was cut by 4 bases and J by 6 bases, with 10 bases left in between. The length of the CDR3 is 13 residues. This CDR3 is CASSSDPSNEQFF. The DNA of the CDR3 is TGTGCCAGCAGCTCGGACCCAAGCAATGAGCAGTTCTTC.

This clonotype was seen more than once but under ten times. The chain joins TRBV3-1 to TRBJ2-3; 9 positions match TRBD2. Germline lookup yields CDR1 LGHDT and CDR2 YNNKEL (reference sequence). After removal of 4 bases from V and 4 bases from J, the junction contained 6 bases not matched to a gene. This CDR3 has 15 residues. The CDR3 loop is CASSLRSGGPDTQYF. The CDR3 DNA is TGTGCCAGCAGCCTTAGGAGCGGGGGGCCAGATACGCAGTATTTT.